A selection of T cell receptor beta chains follows, all from one sample in a study of cytomegalovirus exposure and HLA in healthy donors. The method was immunoSEQ multiplex PCR; TCRdb's version includes in-frame clones alone and lacks a portion of them. The listing records around 110,000 clones. Sequenced sample: PBMCs. These receptors were obtained from a man younger than 45 in good health and CMV-seronegative. The CDR3 runs from the conserved cysteine through the conserved F or W. A D gene is named only where the DNA matches it firmly.

CDR3nt: TGTGCCTGGATCAGGACAGGGACCCGCGAGCAGTACTTC
CDR3aa: CAWIRTGTREQYF
v_gene: TRBV30
d_gene: TRBD1
j_gene: TRBJ2-7

CDR3nt: TGTGCCAGCAGTGCCCTACAGGGGGCACAAGAGACCCAGTACTTC
CDR3aa: CASSALQGAQETQYF
v_gene: TRBV6-1
d_gene: TRBD1
j_gene: TRBJ2-5

CDR3nt: TGTGCCAGCAGCTTAGCTGGCGAGACCCAGTACTTC
CDR3aa: CASSLAGETQYF
v_gene: TRBV7-7
d_gene: .
j_gene: TRBJ2-5

CDR3nt: TGCAGCGTCCAGGACAGGGAAGGCTCTGGAAACACCATATATTTT
CDR3aa: CSVQDREGSGNTIYF
v_gene: TRBV29-1
d_gene: TRBD1
j_gene: TRBJ1-3

CDR3nt: TGTGCCAGTAGAATTAGCGGGGGTCCCTACGAGCAGTACTTC
CDR3aa: CASRISGGPYEQYF
v_gene: TRBV19
d_gene: TRBD2
j_gene: TRBJ2-7

CDR3nt: TGTGCCACCAGCAGAGATGGGGGCAGGGGGGCAGATGGCTACACCTTC
CDR3aa: CATSRDGGRGADGYTF
v_gene: TRBV15
d_gene: TRBD1
j_gene: TRBJ1-2

CDR3nt: TGTGCCAGCAGCCCTACCATGCGAACAGTGAACACTGAAGCTTTCTTT
CDR3aa: CASSPTMRTVNTEAFF
v_gene: TRBV5-8
d_gene: .
j_gene: TRBJ1-1

CDR3nt: TGTGCCAGCAGTTACCGTCAGGATGAAAAACTGTTTTTT
CDR3aa: CASSYRQDEKLFF
v_gene: TRBV6-5
d_gene: .
j_gene: TRBJ1-4

CDR3nt: TGTGCCAGCAGTCCGGGGGGGGGCCGGCCCGAGCAGTACTTC
CDR3aa: CASSPGGGRPEQYF
v_gene: TRBV28
d_gene: TRBD2
j_gene: TRBJ2-7

CDR3nt: TGTGCCAGCAGCTTTAACAGGGGGCGCTACGAGCAGTACTTC
CDR3aa: CASSFNRGRYEQYF
v_gene: TRBV5-6
d_gene: TRBD1
j_gene: TRBJ2-7

CDR3nt: TGCGCCAGCAGCTTAGGACAGGGGCCCCCGGGAGGCGAGCAGTACTTC
CDR3aa: CASSLGQGPPGGEQYF
v_gene: TRBV5-1
d_gene: TRBD1
j_gene: TRBJ2-7

CDR3nt: TGTGCCAGCAGCTTAGTATTAATAGGGGCGCAGTCCTACAATGAGCAGTTCTTC
CDR3aa: CASSLVLIGAQSYNEQFF
v_gene: TRBV7-2
d_gene: .
j_gene: TRBJ2-1

CDR3nt: TGTGCCAGCAGGGACGGGACAGCGAACACTGAAGCTTTCTTT
CDR3aa: CASRDGTANTEAFF
v_gene: TRBV27
d_gene: TRBD1
j_gene: TRBJ1-1

CDR3nt: TGTGCCAGCAGCGTAACCCCCAACAGGGTGGGGGAGACCCAGTACTTC
CDR3aa: CASSVTPNRVGETQYF
v_gene: TRBV9
d_gene: .
j_gene: TRBJ2-5

CDR3nt: TGTGCCAGCAGCCCAGGACAGGGTTCGTACAATGAGCAGTTCTTC
CDR3aa: CASSPGQGSYNEQFF
v_gene: TRBV7-7
d_gene: TRBD1
j_gene: TRBJ2-1

CDR3nt: TGTGCCAGTTCACAATCTTCGACAGGGATGGGACTCGGCTACACCTTC
CDR3aa: CASSQSSTGMGLGYTF
v_gene: TRBV27
d_gene: TRBD1
j_gene: TRBJ1-2

CDR3nt: TGTGCCACCAGCAGAGGAAGCTTTAGGAGCACCGGGGAGCTGTTTTTT
CDR3aa: CATSRGSFRSTGELFF
v_gene: TRBV15
d_gene: .
j_gene: TRBJ2-2

CDR3nt: TGCGCCAGCAGCCCGGCAGGGACCTACGAGCAGTACTTC
CDR3aa: CASSPAGTYEQYF
v_gene: TRBV5-1
d_gene: .
j_gene: TRBJ2-7

CDR3nt: TGTGCCAGCAGCTTTTCGGACAGGGGCGTGGAGGCTTTCTTT
CDR3aa: CASSFSDRGVEAFF
v_gene: TRBV5-6
d_gene: TRBD1
j_gene: TRBJ1-1

CDR3nt: TGTGCCAGCAGTCTAGGGGACAGGGTGACTGAAAAACTGTTTTTT
CDR3aa: CASSLGDRVTEKLFF
v_gene: TRBV28
d_gene: TRBD1
j_gene: TRBJ1-4

CDR3nt: TGTGCCAGCAGCTCCGGCACTGGTGGGGGGGGCTACACCTTC
CDR3aa: CASSSGTGGGGYTF
v_gene: TRBV7-3
d_gene: .
j_gene: TRBJ1-2

CDR3nt: TGTGCCAGCAGCTTAGACCTGGCGGGGGGGCTTCGTACGCAGTATTTT
CDR3aa: CASSLDLAGGLRTQYF
v_gene: TRBV7-2
d_gene: TRBD2
j_gene: TRBJ2-3

CDR3nt: TGCAGCGTTGGGGGCCAACAGGGGGCGTGGGAGACCCAGTACTTC
CDR3aa: CSVGGQQGAWETQYF
v_gene: TRBV29-1
d_gene: TRBD1
j_gene: TRBJ2-5

CDR3nt: TGTGCCAGCAGTTACCCGGGACAGGGGGATGGCTACACCTTC
CDR3aa: CASSYPGQGDGYTF
v_gene: TRBV6-5
d_gene: TRBD1
j_gene: TRBJ1-2

CDR3nt: TGTGCCAGCTCACCCCCGGACGGGGTAACCTACGAGCAGTACTTC
CDR3aa: CASSPPDGVTYEQYF
v_gene: TRBV18
d_gene: .
j_gene: TRBJ2-7

CDR3nt: TGTGCCAGTGGGGACAGACCGAACACCGGGGAGCTGTTTTTT
CDR3aa: CASGDRPNTGELFF
v_gene: TRBV19
d_gene: TRBD1
j_gene: TRBJ2-2

CDR3nt: TGTGCCATCAGAAGCGAGCAGTCCCTCGGCTATGAGCAGTTCTTC
CDR3aa: CAIRSEQSLGYEQFF
v_gene: TRBV10-3
d_gene: .
j_gene: TRBJ2-1

CDR3nt: TGTGCCAGCAGCGTATCAGGGTCATATGGCTACACCTTC
CDR3aa: CASSVSGSYGYTF
v_gene: TRBV7-2
d_gene: .
j_gene: TRBJ1-2

CDR3nt: TGTGCCAGCAGCTCTCCACAGGGGTACCAAGAGACCCAGTACTTC
CDR3aa: CASSSPQGYQETQYF
v_gene: TRBV7-2
d_gene: TRBD1
j_gene: TRBJ2-5

CDR3nt: TGCAGTGCCCCAACAGAATACGAGCAGTACTTC
CDR3aa: CSAPTEYEQYF
v_gene: TRBV20-1
d_gene: .
j_gene: TRBJ2-7

CDR3nt: TGTGCCAGCAGTTACATCGCAGGAACCTACGAGCAGTACTTC
CDR3aa: CASSYIAGTYEQYF
v_gene: TRBV6-5
d_gene: .
j_gene: TRBJ2-7

CDR3nt: TGTGCCAGCAGTTCCGCAGGGAACTATGGCTACACCTTC
CDR3aa: CASSSAGNYGYTF
v_gene: TRBV28
d_gene: .
j_gene: TRBJ1-2

CDR3nt: TGTGCCAGCAGAGAAAGAGGGGGGGCAGCCTCCGGCTACACCTTC
CDR3aa: CASRERGGAASGYTF
v_gene: TRBV7-3
d_gene: .
j_gene: TRBJ1-2

CDR3nt: TGTGCCAGCAGCGGGGGCGGAAACACCATATATTTT
CDR3aa: CASSGGGNTIYF
v_gene: TRBV9
d_gene: .
j_gene: TRBJ1-3

CDR3nt: TGTGCCAGCAGCTATCATGGGACAGGGGAACAGACCCAGTACTTC
CDR3aa: CASSYHGTGEQTQYF
v_gene: TRBV7-2
d_gene: TRBD1
j_gene: TRBJ2-5

CDR3nt: TGTGCCAGCAGCGCCCCAACAGGATCGACCTTCTATGGCTACACCTTC
CDR3aa: CASSAPTGSTFYGYTF
v_gene: TRBV5-4
d_gene: .
j_gene: TRBJ1-2